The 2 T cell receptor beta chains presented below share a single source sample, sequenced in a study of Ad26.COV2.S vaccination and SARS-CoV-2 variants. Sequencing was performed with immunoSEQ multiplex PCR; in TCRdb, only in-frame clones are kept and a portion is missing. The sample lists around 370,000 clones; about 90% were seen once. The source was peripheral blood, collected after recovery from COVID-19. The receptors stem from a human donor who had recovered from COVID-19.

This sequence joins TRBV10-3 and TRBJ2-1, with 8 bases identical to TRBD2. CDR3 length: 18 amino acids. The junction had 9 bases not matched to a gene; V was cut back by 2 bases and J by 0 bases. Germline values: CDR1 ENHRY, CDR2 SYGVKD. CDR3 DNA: TGTGCCATCAGTGAGCCCAAGAGCGGGGGTCGCTCCTACAATGAGCAGTTCTTC. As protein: CAISEPKSGGRSYNEQFF.

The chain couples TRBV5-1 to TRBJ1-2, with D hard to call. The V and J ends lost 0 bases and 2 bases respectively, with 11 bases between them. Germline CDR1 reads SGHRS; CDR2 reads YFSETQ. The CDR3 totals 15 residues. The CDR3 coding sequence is TGCGCCAGCAGCTTGGTCCCGGGCCACAACTATGGCTACACCTTC. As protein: CASSLVPGHNYGYTF.